Following are 7 T cell receptor beta chains from one sample sequenced in a study of CD8 T cells in ankylosing spondylitis. TCRdb analysed the 5' RACE reads with MiXCR anew, one entry per CDR3 protein. The data contain 300,000 to 400,000 distinct CDR3 sequences, about 20% of them singletons. Sequenced sample: blood, either unsorted or a sorted T cell fraction (not recorded which). These receptors originate from a male donor with ankylosing spondylitis or in good health (not recorded which).

J is TRBJ2-1 and V is TRBV28, with 9 bases lining up with TRBD2. In germline, CDR1 is MDHEN, CDR2 SYDVKM. This CDR3 spans 16 amino acids. V dropped 4 bases and J dropped 8; count of bases not matched to a gene: 12. CDR3 DNA: TGTGCCAGCAGTTCACTTACGACTAGCGGAATCCATGAGCAGTTCTTC. This sequence encodes CASSSLTTSGIHEQFF.

This clonotype was counted many times. The chain has TRBV29-1 and TRBJ1-2, with D possibly being TRBD1 (5 bases). This CDR3 is built from 13 residues. Trimming pared 3 bases from V and 0 bases from J, leaving 8 bases between. CDR1 and CDR2 (germline): SQVTM, ANQGSEA. CDR3 nucleotide sequence: TGCAGCGTTGACGAGGGGTCTAACTATGGCTACACCTTC. It translates to CSVDEGSNYGYTF.

This clonotype occurred a few times. V gene TRBV25-1 combines with J gene TRBJ2-5; a possible D gene is TRBD1 (6 bases). There are 14 residues in the CDR3. CDR1 and CDR2 (germline): MGHDK, SYGVNS. V was cut by 5 bases and J by 2 bases, with 12 bases left in between. CDR3 sequence (DNA): TGTGCCAGCAGTCCGGACAGCCCTCAAGAGACCCAGTACTTC. Its protein product is CASSPDSPQETQYF.

The chain carries TRBV20-1 and TRBJ2-7; 8 bases fit TRBD2. The CDR3 is 14 amino acids. CDR1 is DFQATT, CDR2 SNEGSKA, per germline (reference sequence). V trimming: 6 bases; J trimming: 3 bases; junction bases outside the gene matches: 10. Here the CDR3 DNA reads TGCAGTGCCGAGCCTATGGCGGGGGGCTACGAGCAGTACTTC. This codes for CSAEPMAGGYEQYF.

This clonotype came up a few times. V gene TRBV28 combines with J gene TRBJ2-2; 10 nucleotides agree with TRBD1. The germline V gene encodes CDR1 MDHEN and CDR2 SYDVKM. V lost 7 bases, J lost 3 bases, and 8 bases stayed unmatched. The CDR3 length is 16 residues. In nucleotides, the CDR3 is TGTGCCAGCACCCCGACAGGGGGCGCGGACACCGGGGAGCTGTTTTTT. Protein: CASTPTGGADTGELFF.

The V gene is TRBV12-3 or TRBV12-4, the J gene TRBJ2-5; D unclear. This CDR3 contains 13 residues. Deletions cut 3 bases from V and 7 bases from J, with 12 bases between. The CDR3 coding sequence is TGTGCCAGCAGTTTCGGTCTAATAGGGACCCAGTACTTC. Translated, it gives CASSFGLIGTQYF.

This clonotype turned up a few times. The rearrangement links TRBV12-3 or TRBV12-4 to TRBJ2-7, with TRBD1 matching 10 bases. The CDR3 has 14 amino acids. Losses at the gene ends were 5 bases for V and 2 bases for J; bases not matched to a gene: 3. CDR3 in amino acids: CASSQTGGPYEQYF. For the CDR3, the DNA is TGTGCCAGCAGTCAGACAGGGGGCCCCTACGAGCAGTACTTC.